The rows below give T cell receptor beta chains drawn from one sample of a study of blood T cell repertoires in COVID-19. Sequencing used immunoSEQ multiplex PCR; TCRdb keeps in-frame clones, though not all of them. The sample consists of over 300,000 clones, more than 75% of them appearing once. The sequenced material came from PBMCs or T cells enriched from blood (not recorded which). The receptors come from a young woman with acute COVID-19. Each CDR3 is given with its conserved first and last residue. D genes are given only for firm matches.

>TRBV24-1|NA
CATSDPRQGNQPQHF
>TRBV24-1|NA
CATSDRTGGTDTQYF
>TRBV6-4|NA
CASSDQGNTEAFF
>TRBV5-8|NA
CASSFVLGGYTF
>TRBV5-1|NA
CASSQQGTQYF
>TRBV5-1|TRBD1
CASSLDRFTYMNTEAFF
>TRBV4-2|TRBD2
CASSQLSGGKYNEQFF
>TRBV7-2|NA
CASSFGRLNTEAFF
>TRBV29-1|NA
CSVSGQSSYNEQFF
>TRBV9|NA
CASSVGINSNYGYTF
>TRBV5-4|TRBD1
CASSASGGAGYGYTF
>TRBV9|TRBD1
CASGQGLDYEQYF
>TRBV2|NA
CASSEDRTNYGYTF
>TRBV7-9|TRBD1
CASSGRGFEGYTF
>TRBV29-1|TRBD1
CSVDFRGQETQYF
>TRBV7-9|TRBD1
CASSRGRNSEAFF
>TRBV24-1|NA
CATSDLRGGLGELFF
>TRBV5-1|NA
CASSPDGLGNEKLFF
>TRBV18|NA
CASSPQAGSNTGELFF
>TRBV11-2|TRBD2
CASSLEAGVSYEQYF
>TRBV24-1|NA
CATSAPGSNEQFF
>TRBV2|NA
CASSPRVDTEAFF
>TRBV3-1/TRBV3-2|NA
CASSQEQGSYTGELFF
>TRBV11-3|TRBD2
CASSHLRAGASTDTQYF
>TRBV5-1|TRBD1
CASSLIQGANYGYTF
>TRBV6-4|TRBD1
CASSAEGQGLRGYTF
>TRBV18|NA
CASSPRGQRTDTQYF
>TRBV12-5|TRBD1
CASGLVLGTGARSNTEAFF
>TRBV7-8|TRBD1
CASSEGQGDPREQYF
>TRBV19|TRBD2
CASSFGQAGVYNEQFF
>TRBV18|TRBD1
CASSSRQGTNEKLFF
>TRBV18|TRBD1
CASSLSARTGALPAGNTIYF
>TRBV12-5|TRBD1
CASGSWTGPALNQPQHF
>TRBV6-6|NA
CASSYSVRTDLGGYTF
>TRBV23-1|NA
CASSQSETEAFF
>TRBV19|TRBD1
CASSLNDRAYEQYF
>TRBV27|NA
CASSPRDFSYEQYF
>TRBV24-1|TRBD1
CATSQGVLTEAFF
>TRBV5-1|TRBD1
CASRLDRNYNEKLFF
>TRBV6-5|TRBD1
CASSRDRDYEQYF
>TRBV12-2|NA
CASRLVPSGSTNTGELFF
>TRBV24-1|NA
CATSDLKQGSGANVLTF
>TRBV19|TRBD2
CAISRGGDYNEQFF
>TRBV3-1/TRBV3-2|NA
CASSQVGRGSITDTQYF
>TRBV18|TRBD1
CASSPTGLTQPQHF
>TRBV12-3/TRBV12-4|NA
CASSRRDNRGYTF
>TRBV27|NA
CASSLLTDTPSSDTQYF
>TRBV6-5|NA
CASRHSTGSGELFF
>TRBV5-1|TRBD1
CASSTGDRAGNTIYF
>TRBV24-1|NA
CATEHQSLPGQQYF